These 15 T cell receptor beta chains share one sample of origin, sequenced in a study of blood T cell repertoires in COVID-19. Clones were read by immunoSEQ multiplex PCR, and TCRdb kept only the in-frame ones, dropping some. Of roughly 180,000 clones in the sample, about 82% were seen once. The sample consisted of peripheral blood. The receptors were sampled from a woman in her thirties with acute or convalescent COVID-19.

V is TRBV4-2 and J is TRBJ2-2, with 11 positions matching TRBD1. CDR1 and CDR2 (germline): LGHNA, YNFKEQ. The CDR3 is 16 residues long. Trimming took 5 bases from V and 5 from J; bases not matched to a gene: 7. CDR3 sequence: CASSLGQGENTGELFF. Written as DNA, the CDR3 is TGTGCCAGCAGCTTGGGACAGGGGGAAAATACCGGGGAGCTGTTTTTT.

The chain's CDR3 is CASSLEGQGASSGNTIYF. The CDR3 region has the DNA TGTGCCAGCAGCTTAGAAGGGCAGGGGGCAAGCTCTGGAAACACCATATATTTT. V gene TRBV7-2 combines with J gene TRBJ1-3, with 8 positions matching TRBD1. Per germline, CDR1 SGHTA and CDR2 FQGNSA. The CDR3 loop spans 18 amino acids. J gave up 0 bases and V 1 base, and 8 bases lay outside the gene matches.

V gene TRBV15 combines with J gene TRBJ2-7; unclear D gene. There are 13 residues in the CDR3. The V end was cut by 3 bases, the J end by 3 bases, with 9 bases between. Germline V gene lookup returns CDR1 LNHNV and CDR2 YYDKDF (reference sequence). In DNA, the CDR3 is TGTGCCACCAGCAGCGGCAGGAACTACGAGCAGTACTTC. Translation: CATSSGRNYEQYF.

This clone has a handful of counts. In DNA form, the CDR3 reads TGTGCCACCCACAGGGCCAGAGGTGAAAAACTGTTTTTT. Translating gives CATHRARGEKLFF. The chain is built from TRBV5-4 and TRBJ1-4; a possible D gene is TRBD1 (6 bases). Germline V gene lookup returns CDR1 SGHNT and CDR2 YYREEE (reference sequence). V shed 9 bases and J shed 7 bases, with 16 bases lying between them. CDR3 length: 13 residues.

The chain employs TRBV30 and TRBJ2-3; D is undetermined. Deletions cut 4 bases from V and 0 bases from J, with 8 bases between. CDR1 and CDR2 from the germline V gene are GTSNPN and SVGIG (reference sequence). This CDR3 is built from 13 residues. The CDR3 sequence: CAWKIISTDTQYF. CDR3 nucleotide sequence: TGTGCCTGGAAAATAATAAGCACAGATACGCAGTATTTT.

The rearrangement uses TRBV4-3 and TRBJ2-7, with TRBD1 matching over 9 bases. Germline CDR1 reads LGHNA; CDR2 reads YSLEER. This CDR3 is 15 amino acids long. Unmatched junction bases numbered 4, after V lost 0 bases and J lost 4 bases. The CDR3 is CASSQDLGQGYEQYF. DNA of the CDR3: TGCGCCAGCAGCCAAGATCTGGGACAGGGTTACGAGCAGTACTTC.

This sequence joins TRBV9 and TRBJ2-2; no reliable D call. CDR1 and CDR2 (germline): SGDLS, YYNGEE. This CDR3 has 11 amino acids. V lost 6 bases, J lost 3 bases, and 3 bases lay in between. The DNA for the CDR3 is TGTGCCAGCACCGACACCGGGGAGCTGTTTTTT. Protein product: CASTDTGELFF.

The J gene is TRBJ1-1, the V gene TRBV28, with D unclear. Germline CDR1 is MDHEN and CDR2 is SYDVKM. CDR3 length: 13 amino acids. Trimming pared 5 bases from V and 0 bases from J, leaving 7 bases between. This chain's CDR3 is CASSGRMNTEAFF. The CDR3 DNA reads TGTGCCAGCAGTGGTAGAATGAACACTGAAGCTTTCTTT. The full variable domain, completed using reference TRBV28 and TRBJ1-1, is DVKVTQSSRYLVKRTGEKVFLECVQDMDHENMFWYRQDPGLGLRLIYFSYDVKMKEKGDIPEGYSVSREKKERFSLILESASTNQTSMYLCASSGRMNTEAFFGQGTRLTVV.

The chain joins TRBV7-9 to TRBJ2-2; 9 nucleotides match TRBD2. The trim removed 4 bases at V and 4 bases at J, leaving 7 bases unmatched. Germline CDR1 reads SEHNR; CDR2 reads FQNEAQ (reference sequence). The CDR3 is 16 residues long. CDR3 bases: TGTGCCAGCAGCTCAGCGGGAGGTACTTCCACCGGGGAGCTGTTTTTT. It specifies CASSSAGGTSTGELFF.

This rearrangement joins TRBV27 to TRBJ1-6; D is possibly TRBD1 (6 bases). This CDR3 contains 14 residues. CDR1 MNHEY and CDR2 SMNVEV come from the germline V gene (reference sequence). V lost 6 bases to trimming and J lost 4 bases, with 10 bases between them. This CDR3 is CASRAGDYNSPLHF. The CDR3 bases are TGTGCCAGCAGGGCAGGGGATTATAATTCACCCCTCCACTTT.

The V gene is TRBV27, the J gene TRBJ1-6; D might be TRBD1 (6 bases). V was trimmed by 2 bases and J by 8 bases, leaving 16 bases between them. This CDR3 contains 16 residues. Germline-derived CDR1 and CDR2 are MNHEY and SMNVEV (reference sequence). CDR3 in DNA: TGTGCCAGCAGTTTACTACGGCAGGGGTACGATTCACCCCTCCACTTT. As protein: CASSLLRQGYDSPLHF.

The CDR3 nucleotides are TGCGCCAGCAGCCAATCACCGACAGGGACGGGAACTAATGAAAAACTGTTTTTT. Amino acids: CASSQSPTGTGTNEKLFF. The chain has TRBV4-1 and TRBJ1-4, with 7 bases lining up with TRBD1. Germline CDR1 and CDR2: MGHRA and YSYEKL. CDR3 length: 18 amino acids. The V and J ends lost 2 bases and 1 base, in that order; junction bases with no gene match: 10.

The chain uses TRBV10-2 and TRBJ1-2; TRBD1 matches 7 bases. Germline V gene data show CDR1 as WSHSY and CDR2 as SAAADI. The CDR3 has 13 residues. The J segment lost 4 bases and the V segment lost 10 bases, leaving 9 bases of the junction unmatched. The CDR3 loop is CATSSGQLYGYTF. The CDR3 DNA follows: TGCGCCACCTCTTCGGGACAGCTCTATGGCTACACCTTC.

The CDR3 here is CASSFGTASGNTIYF. Here the CDR3 DNA reads TGTGCCAGCAGCTTTGGGACAGCCTCTGGAAACACCATATATTTT. This chain uses TRBV7-9 with TRBJ1-3, with 7 bases that match TRBD1. The CDR3 has 15 amino acids. The ends lost 3 bases at V and 0 bases at J; junction bases unmatched: 2. The germline V gene encodes CDR1 SEHNR and CDR2 FQNEAQ (reference sequence).

This clone is a singleton in its sample. The chain links TRBV5-5 to TRBJ2-7, with 9 bases identical to TRBD1. Trimming at V came to 4 bases and at J to 5 bases, leaving 7 bases not matched to a gene. Germline V gene data show CDR1 as SGHKS and CDR2 as YYEKEE (reference sequence). The CDR3 has 14 residues. This CDR3 reads CASSVTGGFNEQYF. CDR3 nucleotides: TGTGCCAGCAGCGTTACAGGGGGCTTCAACGAGCAGTACTTC.